This T cell receptor beta chain was obtained from a study of Graves' ophthalmopathy and Graves' hyperthyroidism. This clonotype was recorded at least ten times. V was pared by 3 bases and J by 5 bases, with 14 bases between. The CDR3 length is 14 residues. Germline-derived CDR1 and CDR2 are MNHEY and SMNVEV (reference sequence). The study amplified TCR beta CDR3 regions using RNA transcripts. Following a first-round RT-PCR that used HTBI primers, a second-round multiplex PCR was carried out. TCRdb reanalysed the multiplex PCR reads using MiXCR and keeps one entry per CDR3 protein. The sample yields about 480,000 distinct CDR3 sequences, over 13% seen once.

This sequence joins TRBV27 and TRBJ2-7, with D perhaps matching TRBD1 (6 bases). The sample consisted of blood. The clonotype originates from a woman aged 25-40 years with Graves' ophthalmopathy. The CDR3: CASSFGQGFNEQYF. The CDR3 nucleotides read TGTGCCAGCAGTTTTGGGCAGGGGTTCAACGAGCAGTACTTC.